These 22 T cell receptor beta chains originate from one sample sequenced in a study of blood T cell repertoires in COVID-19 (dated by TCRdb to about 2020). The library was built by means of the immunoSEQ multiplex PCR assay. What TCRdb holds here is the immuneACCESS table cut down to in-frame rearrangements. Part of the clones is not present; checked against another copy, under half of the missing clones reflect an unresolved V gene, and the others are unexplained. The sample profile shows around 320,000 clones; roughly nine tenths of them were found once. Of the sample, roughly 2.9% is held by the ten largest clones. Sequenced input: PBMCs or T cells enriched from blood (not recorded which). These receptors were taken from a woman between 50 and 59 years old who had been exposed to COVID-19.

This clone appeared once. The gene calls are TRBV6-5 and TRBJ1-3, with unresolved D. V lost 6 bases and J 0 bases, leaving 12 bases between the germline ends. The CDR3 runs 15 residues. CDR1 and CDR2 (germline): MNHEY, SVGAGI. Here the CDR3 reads CASRVAANSGNTIYF. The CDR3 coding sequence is TGTGCCAGCAGAGTAGCAGCCAACTCTGGAAACACCATATATTTT.

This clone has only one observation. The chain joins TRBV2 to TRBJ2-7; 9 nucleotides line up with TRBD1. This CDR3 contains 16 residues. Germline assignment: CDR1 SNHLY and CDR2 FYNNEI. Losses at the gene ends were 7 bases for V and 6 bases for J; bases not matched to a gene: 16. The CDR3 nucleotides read TGTGCCAGCATCCGGGACAGGGAGTCCCGAAGGGGCGAGCAGTACTTC. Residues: CASIRDRESRRGEQYF.

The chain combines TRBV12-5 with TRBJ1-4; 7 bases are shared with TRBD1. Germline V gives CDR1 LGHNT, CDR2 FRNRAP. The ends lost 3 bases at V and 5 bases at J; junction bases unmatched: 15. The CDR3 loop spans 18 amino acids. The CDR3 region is CASGFPRPPGQINEKLFF. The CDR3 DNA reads TGTGCTAGTGGTTTCCCGCGCCCTCCGGGACAGATAAATGAAAAACTGTTTTTT.

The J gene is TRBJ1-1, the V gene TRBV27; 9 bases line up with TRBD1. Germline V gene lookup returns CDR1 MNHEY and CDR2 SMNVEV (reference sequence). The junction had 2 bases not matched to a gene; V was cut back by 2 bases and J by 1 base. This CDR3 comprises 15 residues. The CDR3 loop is CASSLRGQGNTEAFF. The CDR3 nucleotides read TGTGCCAGCAGTTTAAGGGGACAGGGGAACACTGAAGCTTTCTTT.

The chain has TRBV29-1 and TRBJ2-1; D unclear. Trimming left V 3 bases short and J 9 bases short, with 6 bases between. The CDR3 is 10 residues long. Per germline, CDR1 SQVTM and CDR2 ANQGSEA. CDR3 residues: CSVDPFEQFF. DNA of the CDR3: TGCAGCGTTGATCCATTTGAGCAGTTCTTC.

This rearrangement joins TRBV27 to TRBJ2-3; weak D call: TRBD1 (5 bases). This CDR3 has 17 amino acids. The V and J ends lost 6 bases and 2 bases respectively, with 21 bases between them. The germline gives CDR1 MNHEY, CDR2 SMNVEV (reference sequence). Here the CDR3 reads CASSGRAVWDFTDTQYF. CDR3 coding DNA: TGTGCCAGCAGCGGCAGGGCGGTTTGGGATTTCACAGATACGCAGTATTTT.

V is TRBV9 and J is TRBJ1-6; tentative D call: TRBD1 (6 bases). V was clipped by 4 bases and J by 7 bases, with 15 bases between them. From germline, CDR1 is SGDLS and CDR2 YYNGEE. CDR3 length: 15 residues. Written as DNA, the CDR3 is TGTGCCAGCAGCTCATCCCAGGGGTCGAATTCACCCCTCCACTTT. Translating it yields CASSSSQGSNSPLHF.

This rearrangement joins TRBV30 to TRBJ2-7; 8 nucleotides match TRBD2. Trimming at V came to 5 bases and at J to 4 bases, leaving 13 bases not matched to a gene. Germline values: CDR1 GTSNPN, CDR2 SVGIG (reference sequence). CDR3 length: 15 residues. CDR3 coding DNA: TGTGCCTGGGCCCGGGGGGGGGCCACGGGATACGAGCAGTACTTC. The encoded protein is CAWARGGATGYEQYF. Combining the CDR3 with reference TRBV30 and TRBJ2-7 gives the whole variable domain SQTIHQWPATLVQPVGSPLSLECTVEGTSNPNLYWYRQAAGRGLQLLFYSVGIGQISSEVPQNLSASRPQDRQFILSSKKLLLSDSGFYLCAWARGGATGYEQYFGPGTRLTVT.

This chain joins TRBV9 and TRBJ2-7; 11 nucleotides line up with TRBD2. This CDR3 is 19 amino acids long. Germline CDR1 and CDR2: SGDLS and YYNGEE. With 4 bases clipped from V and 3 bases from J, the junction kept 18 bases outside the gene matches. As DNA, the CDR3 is TGTGCCAGCAGCCCCCGCCTAGGGCTAGCGGGGGGCCTACACTACGAGCAGTACTTC. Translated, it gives CASSPRLGLAGGLHYEQYF.

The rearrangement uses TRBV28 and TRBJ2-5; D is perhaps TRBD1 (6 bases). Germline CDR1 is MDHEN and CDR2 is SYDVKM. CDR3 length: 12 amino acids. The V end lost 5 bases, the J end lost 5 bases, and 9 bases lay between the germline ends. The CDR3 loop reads CASSGTSETQYF. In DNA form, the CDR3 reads TGTGCCAGCAGTGGGACATCTGAGACCCAGTACTTC.

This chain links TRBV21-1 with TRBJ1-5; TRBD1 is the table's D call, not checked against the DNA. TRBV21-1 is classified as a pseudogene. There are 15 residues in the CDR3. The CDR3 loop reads CASSEGQVSNQPQHF. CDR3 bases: TGTGCCAGCAGCGAAGGACAGGTTAGCAATCAGCCCCAGCATTTT.

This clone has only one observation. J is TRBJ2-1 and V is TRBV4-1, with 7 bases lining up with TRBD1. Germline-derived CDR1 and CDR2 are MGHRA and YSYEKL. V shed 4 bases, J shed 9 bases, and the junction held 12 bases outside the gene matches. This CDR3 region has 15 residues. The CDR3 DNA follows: TGCGCCAGCAGCCCCGGGACAGCTGGTTTTGGTGAGCAGTTCTTC. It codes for CASSPGTAGFGEQFF.

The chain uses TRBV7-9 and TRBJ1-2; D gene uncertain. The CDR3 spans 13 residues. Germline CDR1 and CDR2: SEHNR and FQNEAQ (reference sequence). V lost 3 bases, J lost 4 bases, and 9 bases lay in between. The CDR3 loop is CASSLMESYGYTF. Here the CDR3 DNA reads TGTGCCAGCAGCTTGATGGAGAGCTATGGCTACACCTTC.

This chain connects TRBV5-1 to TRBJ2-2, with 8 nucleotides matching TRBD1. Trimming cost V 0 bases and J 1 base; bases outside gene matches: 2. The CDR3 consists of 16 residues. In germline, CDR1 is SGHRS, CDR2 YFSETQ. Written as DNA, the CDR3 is TGCGCCAGCAGCTTGGCCGGGACAGGGAACACCGGGGAGCTGTTTTTT. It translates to CASSLAGTGNTGELFF.

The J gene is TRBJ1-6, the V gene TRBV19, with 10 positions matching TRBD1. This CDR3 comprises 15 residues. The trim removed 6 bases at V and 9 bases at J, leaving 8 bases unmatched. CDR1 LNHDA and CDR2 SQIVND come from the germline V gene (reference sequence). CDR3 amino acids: CASRTLDRGGSPLHF. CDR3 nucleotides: TGTGCCAGTAGGACCCTGGACAGGGGGGGTTCACCCCTCCACTTT.

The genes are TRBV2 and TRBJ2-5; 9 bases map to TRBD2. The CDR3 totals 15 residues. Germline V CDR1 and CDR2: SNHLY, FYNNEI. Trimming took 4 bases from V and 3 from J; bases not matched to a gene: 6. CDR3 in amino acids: CASSAMSSGEETQYF. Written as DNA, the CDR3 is TGTGCCAGCAGTGCTATGTCTAGCGGGGAAGAGACCCAGTACTTC.

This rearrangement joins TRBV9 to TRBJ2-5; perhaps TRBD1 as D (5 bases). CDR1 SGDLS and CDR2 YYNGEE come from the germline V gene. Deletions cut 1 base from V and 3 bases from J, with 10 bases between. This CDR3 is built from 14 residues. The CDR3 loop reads CASSVLGQEETQYF. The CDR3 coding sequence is TGTGCCAGCAGCGTACTTGGACAAGAAGAGACCCAGTACTTC.

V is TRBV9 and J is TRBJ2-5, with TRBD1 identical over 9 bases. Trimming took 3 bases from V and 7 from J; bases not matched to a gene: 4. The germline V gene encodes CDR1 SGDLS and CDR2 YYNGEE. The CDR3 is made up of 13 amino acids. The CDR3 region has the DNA TGTGCCAGCAGCGCAATGACAGGGGGGACCCAGTACTTC. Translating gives CASSAMTGGTQYF.

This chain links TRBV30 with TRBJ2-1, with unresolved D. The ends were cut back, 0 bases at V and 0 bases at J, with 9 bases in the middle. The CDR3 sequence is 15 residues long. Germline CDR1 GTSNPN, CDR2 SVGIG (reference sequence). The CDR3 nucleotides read TGTGCCTGGAGTGTTTTGACAAGCTCCTACAATGAGCAGTTCTTC. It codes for CAWSVLTSSYNEQFF.

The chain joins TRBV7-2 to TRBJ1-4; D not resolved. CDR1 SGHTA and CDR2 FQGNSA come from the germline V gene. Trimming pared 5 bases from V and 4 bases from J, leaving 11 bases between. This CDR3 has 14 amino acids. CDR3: CASSPGRYNEKLFF. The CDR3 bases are TGTGCCAGCAGCCCCGGTAGATATAATGAAAAACTGTTTTTT.

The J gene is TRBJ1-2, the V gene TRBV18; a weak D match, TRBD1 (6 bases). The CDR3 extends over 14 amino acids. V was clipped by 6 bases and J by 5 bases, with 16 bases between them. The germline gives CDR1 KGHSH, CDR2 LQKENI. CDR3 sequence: CASSHTGLEYGYTF. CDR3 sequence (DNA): TGTGCCAGCTCGCATACAGGGTTGGAGTATGGCTACACCTTC.

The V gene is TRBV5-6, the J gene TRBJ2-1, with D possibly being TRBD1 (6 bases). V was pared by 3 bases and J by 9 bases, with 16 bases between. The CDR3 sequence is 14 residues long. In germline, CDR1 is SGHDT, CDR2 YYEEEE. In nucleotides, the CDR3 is TGTGCCAGCAGCTCGACGGATAACAGGGTTGAGCAGTTCTTC. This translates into CASSSTDNRVEQFF.